Included here is one T cell receptor (beta chain) sequence, with context. Its antigen is not known. This specimen comes from a study of T cell responses to AZD1222 COVID-19 vaccine. Study-level points and caveats: Donors in the cohort were predominantly white British and more often female, and clonal diversity was possibly underestimated. After the peak T cell response, and only then, were repertoires sampled. Seropositive AZD1222 recipients at baseline numbered only five to seven.

The CDR3 sequence is 14 residues long. Germline V gives CDR1 LGHNA, CDR2 YNFKEQ. The trim removed 0 bases at V and 4 bases at J, leaving 2 bases unmatched. Measured with immunoSEQ multiplex PCR; TCRdb has only the in-frame clones, and not every one. The table includes roughly 110,000 clones, 89% detected once. The chain couples TRBV4-2 to TRBJ1-2, with 7 bases identical to TRBD1. The sample consisted of peripheral blood, taken on day 0 of AZD1222 vaccination. The source is an adult in good health. CDR3 sequence reads: CASSQDRGPYGYTF. The CDR3, as DNA: TGTGCCAGCAGCCAAGATAGGGGGCCCTATGGCTACACCTTC.